Listed below are T cell receptor beta chains from one sample, sequenced in a study of a mutant IDH1 vaccine in newly diagnosed glioma. Generated by immunoSEQ multiplex PCR, the TCRdb table keeps only in-frame clones and is missing some. This table has some 59,000 clones, approximately 90% appearing once. Antigens for these TCRs are unknown. The sequences come from PBMCs, collected from a glioma patient whose treatment included an IDH1 peptide vaccine. Receptor source: a middle-aged man with glioma. CDR3s include the opening cysteine and the closing phenylalanine or tryptophan. D genes are given only for firm matches. The listing skips clone size in some rows; elsewhere it reads once, few, many or a size class.

d_call: NA
j_call: TRBJ2-1
clone_size: NA
v_call: TRBV13
cdr3_nt: TGTGCCAGCAGCAACCGAGGGGGATCCTACAATGAGCAGTTCTTC
cdr3_aa: CASSNRGGSYNEQFF

d_call: TRBD1
j_call: TRBJ2-7
clone_size: NA
v_call: TRBV11-2
cdr3_nt: TGTGCCAGCAGCCGTGGGACAGGTGTTAAGGGTCTCTACGAGCAGTACTTC
cdr3_aa: CASSRGTGVKGLYEQYF

d_call: TRBD1
j_call: TRBJ1-5
clone_size: NA
v_call: TRBV27
cdr3_nt: TGTGCCAGCAGTTTGACAGGGGAAAGGAATCAGCCCCAGCATTTT
cdr3_aa: CASSLTGERNQPQHF

d_call: NA
j_call: TRBJ1-2
clone_size: NA
v_call: TRBV7-2
cdr3_nt: TGTGCCAGCAGCCCTATGGGAGGCCGTGGCTACACCTTC
cdr3_aa: CASSPMGGRGYTF

d_call: NA
j_call: TRBJ1-4
clone_size: NA
v_call: TRBV6-5
cdr3_nt: TGTGCCAGCAGTTACACCGGCCTAATGGATGAAAAACTGTTTTTT
cdr3_aa: CASSYTGLMDEKLFF

d_call: NA
j_call: TRBJ1-1
clone_size: once
v_call: TRBV28
cdr3_nt: TGTGCCAGCACGCGGCGACTGCTGAACACTGAAGCTTTCTTT
cdr3_aa: CASTRRLLNTEAFF

d_call: TRBD1
j_call: TRBJ1-1
clone_size: NA
v_call: TRBV11-2
cdr3_nt: TGTGCCAGCAGCTCCATTTCCCGGAGGGACAGGACTGAAGCTTTCTTT
cdr3_aa: CASSSISRRDRTEAFF

d_call: TRBD1
j_call: TRBJ2-2
clone_size: NA
v_call: TRBV6-5
cdr3_nt: TGTGCCAGCAGTTACTCGAGAGGGACAGGGTACGGGGAGCTGTTTTTT
cdr3_aa: CASSYSRGTGYGELFF

d_call: TRBD2
j_call: TRBJ2-7
clone_size: NA
v_call: TRBV4-3
cdr3_nt: TGCGCCAGCAGCCAAGGACTAGCGGGAGATAACGAGCAGTACTTC
cdr3_aa: CASSQGLAGDNEQYF

d_call: TRBD2
j_call: TRBJ2-2
clone_size: NA
v_call: TRBV7-9
cdr3_nt: TGTGCCCGGCACCTGAGACTAGCGTGGACCGGGGAGCTGTTTTTT
cdr3_aa: CARHLRLAWTGELFF

d_call: NA
j_call: TRBJ2-5
clone_size: NA
v_call: TRBV13
cdr3_nt: TGTGCCAGCAGCTTATGGCTTGGCGAGGGGTACCAAGAGACCCAGTACTTC
cdr3_aa: CASSLWLGEGYQETQYF

d_call: NA
j_call: TRBJ2-5
clone_size: NA
v_call: TRBV6-5
cdr3_nt: TGTGCCAGCAGCCCGGGACTGGTGGGCCAAGAGACCCAGTACTTC
cdr3_aa: CASSPGLVGQETQYF

d_call: NA
j_call: TRBJ1-2
clone_size: NA
v_call: TRBV27
cdr3_nt: TGTGCCAGCAGTTTAAGCCGGCCCCATCAGGGCTATGGCTACACCTTC
cdr3_aa: CASSLSRPHQGYGYTF

d_call: NA
j_call: TRBJ1-2
clone_size: NA
v_call: TRBV5-5
cdr3_nt: TGTGCCAGCAGCTTGGAGGCACGGGGGGGTGGCTATGGCTACACCTTC
cdr3_aa: CASSLEARGGGYGYTF

d_call: NA
j_call: TRBJ2-7
clone_size: NA
v_call: TRBV4-3
cdr3_nt: TGCGCCAGCAGCCAAGTCCTGGGGGACGAGCAGTACTTC
cdr3_aa: CASSQVLGDEQYF

d_call: NA
j_call: TRBJ2-5
clone_size: NA
v_call: TRBV7-8
cdr3_nt: TGTGCCAGCAGCTCCCAAGGGGCAGGGATCCCAGAGACCCAGTACTTC
cdr3_aa: CASSSQGAGIPETQYF

d_call: TRBD1
j_call: TRBJ1-4
clone_size: NA
v_call: TRBV4-2
cdr3_nt: TGTGCCAGCAGCCAAGAGTCGGGACAGGGGAATGAAAAACTGTTTTTT
cdr3_aa: CASSQESGQGNEKLFF

d_call: TRBD1
j_call: TRBJ2-2
clone_size: NA
v_call: TRBV5-1
cdr3_nt: TGCGCCAGCACCTGGACAGGGGTCGAGGGCGGGGAGCTGTTTTTT
cdr3_aa: CASTWTGVEGGELFF

d_call: TRBD2
j_call: TRBJ2-7
clone_size: NA
v_call: TRBV2
cdr3_nt: TGTGCCAGCAGGGTTTTTAGCGGGAGTTCGGGCGAGCAGTACTTC
cdr3_aa: CASRVFSGSSGEQYF

d_call: NA
j_call: TRBJ1-6
clone_size: NA
v_call: TRBV30
cdr3_nt: TGTGCCTGGAGCGTCGGGACAATGTATAATTCACCCCTCCACTTT
cdr3_aa: CAWSVGTMYNSPLHF

d_call: NA
j_call: TRBJ2-6
clone_size: NA
v_call: TRBV6-4
cdr3_nt: TGTGCCAGCAGTGAGGGGGGCGCTGGGGCCAACGTCCTGACTTTC
cdr3_aa: CASSEGGAGANVLTF

d_call: NA
j_call: TRBJ1-4
clone_size: NA
v_call: TRBV5-1
cdr3_nt: TGCGCCAGCAGCCTACAGGTGGGGGGGAATGAAAAACTGTTTTTT
cdr3_aa: CASSLQVGGNEKLFF

d_call: TRBD2
j_call: TRBJ2-2
clone_size: NA
v_call: TRBV7-2
cdr3_nt: TGTGCCAGCAGTCCTAGCGGGGCGAACACCGGGGAGCTGTTTTTT
cdr3_aa: CASSPSGANTGELFF

d_call: TRBD2
j_call: TRBJ2-7
clone_size: NA
v_call: TRBV18
cdr3_nt: TGTGCCAGCTCACGTCCTACTAGCGGGTTCTACGAGCAGTACTTC
cdr3_aa: CASSRPTSGFYEQYF

d_call: TRBD2
j_call: TRBJ2-1
clone_size: medium-sized
v_call: TRBV6-1
cdr3_nt: TGTGCCAGCAGGGCACTAGCGGGAGGACTCGATGAGCAGTTCTTC
cdr3_aa: CASRALAGGLDEQFF

d_call: TRBD2
j_call: TRBJ2-2
clone_size: few
v_call: TRBV5-1
cdr3_nt: TGCGCCAGCAGCGAAACTAGCGTCAACACCGGGGAGCTGTTTTTT
cdr3_aa: CASSETSVNTGELFF

d_call: TRBD1
j_call: TRBJ2-7
clone_size: medium-sized
v_call: TRBV4-2
cdr3_nt: TGTGCCAGCAGCCAAGATTTTGGGACAGGCTCCTACGAGCAGTACTTC
cdr3_aa: CASSQDFGTGSYEQYF

d_call: TRBD1
j_call: TRBJ2-7
clone_size: NA
v_call: TRBV6-5
cdr3_nt: TGTGCCAGCAGTTCACCGGGACAGGGGGCCTACGAGCAGTACTTC
cdr3_aa: CASSSPGQGAYEQYF

d_call: TRBD1
j_call: TRBJ1-2
clone_size: NA
v_call: TRBV19
cdr3_nt: TGTGCCAGTAGGACAGGGCACGGCTACACCTTC
cdr3_aa: CASRTGHGYTF

d_call: TRBD1
j_call: TRBJ2-3
clone_size: NA
v_call: TRBV10-3
cdr3_nt: TGTGCCATCGCCCCGGACAGGGAATTCACAGATACGCAGTATTTT
cdr3_aa: CAIAPDREFTDTQYF

d_call: TRBD2
j_call: TRBJ2-3
clone_size: NA
v_call: TRBV29-1
cdr3_nt: TGCAGCGCGGGACTAGCGGGAGGAGGCGATACGCAGTATTTT
cdr3_aa: CSAGLAGGGDTQYF

d_call: NA
j_call: TRBJ2-1
clone_size: NA
v_call: TRBV28
cdr3_nt: TGTGCCAGCAGTTCCCACCCCCGGGACCTCCACAATGAGCAGTTCTTC
cdr3_aa: CASSSHPRDLHNEQFF

d_call: TRBD1
j_call: TRBJ1-3
clone_size: NA
v_call: TRBV25-1
cdr3_nt: TGTGCCAGCAGGGGGGACAGGGGGATTTCTGGAAACACCATATATTTT
cdr3_aa: CASRGDRGISGNTIYF

d_call: TRBD1
j_call: TRBJ2-1
clone_size: NA
v_call: TRBV27
cdr3_nt: TGTGCCAGCAGATCGACAGGGGGCAATGAGCAGTTCTTC
cdr3_aa: CASRSTGGNEQFF

d_call: TRBD2
j_call: TRBJ2-1
clone_size: NA
v_call: TRBV27
cdr3_nt: TGTGCCAGCAGTTTTATGGGACTAGGGTACAATGAGCAGTTCTTC
cdr3_aa: CASSFMGLGYNEQFF

d_call: TRBD2
j_call: TRBJ2-7
clone_size: NA
v_call: TRBV7-2
cdr3_nt: TGTGCCAGCAGCTTAGTCGGGAGGGCCTCCTACGAGCAGTACTTC
cdr3_aa: CASSLVGRASYEQYF

d_call: NA
j_call: TRBJ1-5
clone_size: NA
v_call: TRBV18
cdr3_nt: TGTGCCAGCTCACCAGGGCAGGGTGGCAATCAGCCCCAGCATTTT
cdr3_aa: CASSPGQGGNQPQHF

d_call: NA
j_call: TRBJ2-1
clone_size: NA
v_call: TRBV4-3
cdr3_nt: TGCGCCAGCAGCCAAGAAGCCCAGCGGAGTTCCTACAATGAGCAGTTCTTC
cdr3_aa: CASSQEAQRSSYNEQFF

d_call: TRBD1
j_call: TRBJ1-2
clone_size: NA
v_call: TRBV29-1
cdr3_nt: TGCAGCGTTGAACCGGGACAGGGGGTGTATGGCTACACCTTC
cdr3_aa: CSVEPGQGVYGYTF

d_call: TRBD2
j_call: TRBJ2-5
clone_size: NA
v_call: TRBV15
cdr3_nt: TGTGCCACCGGAGCCGGACTAGCTTGGGAGACCCAGTACTTC
cdr3_aa: CATGAGLAWETQYF

d_call: NA
j_call: TRBJ2-2
clone_size: NA
v_call: TRBV28
cdr3_nt: TGTGCCAGCGGCAGGGGATACACCGGGGAGCTGTTTTTT
cdr3_aa: CASGRGYTGELFF

d_call: NA
j_call: TRBJ1-2
clone_size: NA
v_call: TRBV5-6
cdr3_nt: TGTGCCAGCAGCTCGCGAGAAGACTCTCTTATTAACTATGGCTACACCTTC
cdr3_aa: CASSSREDSLINYGYTF

d_call: NA
j_call: TRBJ1-5
clone_size: NA
v_call: TRBV10-3
cdr3_nt: TGTGCCATCAGTGAGTCGACCAATCAGCCCCAGCATTTT
cdr3_aa: CAISESTNQPQHF

d_call: NA
j_call: TRBJ1-5
clone_size: NA
v_call: TRBV28
cdr3_nt: TGTGCCAGCAGTTTGCTTCGGGGCCTATGGGGCAATCAGCCCCAGCATTTT
cdr3_aa: CASSLLRGLWGNQPQHF

d_call: NA
j_call: TRBJ1-6
clone_size: NA
v_call: TRBV6-5
cdr3_nt: TGTGCCAGCAGTTTAAACAGGAGAAATTCACCCCTCCACTTT
cdr3_aa: CASSLNRRNSPLHF

d_call: NA
j_call: TRBJ1-2
clone_size: NA
v_call: TRBV6-5
cdr3_nt: TGTGCCAGCAGTTACGGCACAAACTATGGCTACACCTTC
cdr3_aa: CASSYGTNYGYTF

d_call: NA
j_call: TRBJ1-5
clone_size: NA
v_call: TRBV7-9
cdr3_nt: TGTGCCAGCAGCTTTGATGGGGCGATCGGCAATCAGCCCCAGCATTTT
cdr3_aa: CASSFDGAIGNQPQHF

d_call: TRBD1
j_call: TRBJ2-3
clone_size: NA
v_call: TRBV7-9
cdr3_nt: TGTGCCAGCAGCAGGACAGGCGGTCGCAGCACAGATACGCAGTATTTT
cdr3_aa: CASSRTGGRSTDTQYF

d_call: NA
j_call: TRBJ1-1
clone_size: once
v_call: TRBV21-1
cdr3_nt: TGTGCCAGCAGCAAAGGGGGTGGATACACTGAAGCTTTCTTT
cdr3_aa: CASSKGGGYTEAFF

d_call: NA
j_call: TRBJ2-5
clone_size: NA
v_call: TRBV6-1
cdr3_nt: TGTGCCAGCACTGGGCCACTAGAGACCCAGTACTTC
cdr3_aa: CASTGPLETQYF

d_call: TRBD1
j_call: TRBJ1-5
clone_size: NA
v_call: TRBV4-1
cdr3_nt: TGCGCCAGCAGCCAAGCCGGACAGGGGGGGAATCAGCCCCAGCATTTT
cdr3_aa: CASSQAGQGGNQPQHF

d_call: TRBD1
j_call: TRBJ2-2
clone_size: NA
v_call: TRBV19
cdr3_nt: TGTGCCAGTAGTTCCCAGGGGGTGAACACCGGGGAGCTGTTTTTT
cdr3_aa: CASSSQGVNTGELFF

d_call: NA
j_call: TRBJ2-1
clone_size: NA
v_call: TRBV7-2
cdr3_nt: TGTGCCAGCAGCCCAGCCTACTCCTACAATGAGCAGTTCTTC
cdr3_aa: CASSPAYSYNEQFF

d_call: NA
j_call: TRBJ1-2
clone_size: once
v_call: TRBV5-6
cdr3_nt: TGTGCCAGCAATGCAGGGCCGGCAAGCTACACCTTC
cdr3_aa: CASNAGPASYTF

d_call: TRBD2
j_call: TRBJ2-3
clone_size: NA
v_call: TRBV4-2
cdr3_nt: TGTGCCAGCAGCCAGTCTAATCGAGCGGGAGGGAGCACAGATATGCAGTATTTT
cdr3_aa: CASSQSNRAGGSTDMQYF

d_call: NA
j_call: TRBJ2-6
clone_size: NA
v_call: TRBV11-1
cdr3_nt: TGTGCCAGCAGCGGAACCAGCGCAAGGGCCAACGTCCTGACTTTC
cdr3_aa: CASSGTSARANVLTF

d_call: NA
j_call: TRBJ1-2
clone_size: NA
v_call: TRBV4-1
cdr3_nt: TGCGCCAGCAGCCAATACCCCGGATCCCCGGCCTATGGCTACACCTTC
cdr3_aa: CASSQYPGSPAYGYTF

d_call: NA
j_call: TRBJ2-5
clone_size: NA
v_call: TRBV2
cdr3_nt: TGTGCCAGCAGTGAATGGGAGACCCAGTACTTC
cdr3_aa: CASSEWETQYF

d_call: TRBD1
j_call: TRBJ1-2
clone_size: NA
v_call: TRBV28
cdr3_nt: TGTGCCAGCAGTCCCCCGGCAGGGGGCTTCTATGGCTACACCTTC
cdr3_aa: CASSPPAGGFYGYTF